A single TCR beta chain is shown here with its context. The table lists this clonotype with many counts. There is no known antigen for this receptor. Base qualities are not at hand, and no much larger clone is one base apart. This sample was included in a study of T cells in Graves' hyperthyroidism and ophthalmopathy (dated by TCRdb to between 2018 and 2021). In the study overall: Peripheral blood was sampled at the time of initial diagnosis, prior to any treatment. Thyroid tissue and blood T-cell repertoires from six Graves' hyperthyroidism patients were also compared in the study. The paper reports TCR Vbeta CDR3 sequencing of some 140 peripheral blood samples: under 45 ophthalmopathy, 75 to 80 hyperthyroidism and some 17 progressor patients. After sampling, hyperthyroidism patients received methimazole starting at 30 mg daily, and ophthalmopathy patients received high-dose intravenous methylprednisolone. The 75 to 100 discovery patients were randomly split 7:3 into training and test sets. Whether ophthalmopathy could be predicted prospectively was tested in an independent validation cohort made up of 18 to 20 hyperthyroidism patients plus 17 patients who later progressed to ophthalmopathy. To identify TCR V-J signatures that set the groups apart, the researchers used a discovery cohort of 95 to 100 patients, made up of 40 to 45 with Graves' ophthalmopathy and approximately 57 with stable Graves' hyperthyroidism. The research as a whole found: In validation, the model predicted progression to ophthalmopathy with about 71% sensitivity and 72% to 75% specificity, a median of 6.5 months before onset. Most expanded thyroid clonotypes (frequency above 0.001) were also found in blood, which suggests that blood repertoires may mirror thyroid immune responses. Ophthalmopathy was separated from stable hyperthyroidism by a 13 V-J signature model, with about 86% sensitivity and about 81% specificity obtained in cross-validation and 80%/75% obtained in testing. No statistical method was used to set the sample size in advance, and investigators knew the group allocation.

V sheds 7 bases and J sheds 4 bases, leaving 19 bases between their ends. The CDR3 spans 15 residues, from the cysteine through the phenylalanine. Just CDR3 DNA is preserved here, 45 bases in frame from base 1. Stable Graves' hyperthyroidism was defined as the absence of progression to ophthalmopathy over 18 months of follow-up. Hyperthyroidism patients were newly diagnosed, with disease duration under 2 months, and aged 18 to 65 years. Exclusion was applied to patients with uncontrolled infections, other autoimmune diseases, pregnancy or lactation. Diagnoses were based on clinical symptoms, serum thyroxine and TRAb, thyroid ultrasound and orbital computed tomography. PBMCs were isolated from approximately 10 ml of fresh peripheral blood by Ficoll-Paque density gradient centrifugation. Total RNA was extracted with Trizol reagent, and quality was checked on an Agilent 2100 Bioanalyzer. Amplification of TCR beta CDR3 regions was carried out from RNA transcripts. The TCR CDR3 was subjected to a first round of RT-PCR using the HTBI primer set and the Qiagen OneStep RT-PCR kit. Libraries were constructed in a second round of multiplex PCR, after which size selection and purification were carried out. Paired-end sequencing of the libraries was performed with 100 bp reads on an Illumina HiSeq2000. The original methods were these. SOAPnuke was used to process the raw data, with reads discarded if the reads contained adapters or uncalled bases, had a mean Phred below 15, or lacked an exact constant-primer or identifier match. COPE v1.2.5 was used to merge high-quality paired reads, and clonotypes were defined as unique nucleotide sequences. MiTCR v1.1 was used to align clonotypes to the IMGT TRBV, TRBD and TRBJ reference segments. Only V-J combinations with frequency above 0.0001, covering roughly 99% of repertoires, were analysed. A TCS score was defined as the ratio of F50 (clonal expansion) to E x V (chaos), with BLOSUM62-based TCRdist applied between CDR3 peptides within each V-J. Welch's t-statistics and random forest reduced fewer than 600 V-J features to 13, which were used in a naive Bayes classifier (R e1071). Thyroid-blood repertoire similarity was quantified with the Morisita-Horn index. TCRdb cleaned the public reads at Q25 with fastp, built clones with MiXCR and kept in-frame beta chains. Each CDR3 protein appears once, grouped with its most common genes and DNA. The authors' filters were not applied to this entry. Here the sample has around 720,000 distinct CDR3 sequences; under 45% occur a single time. 31% of the sample belongs to the ten largest clones.

The receptor was isolated from a woman aged 40 to 49 with Graves' hyperthyroidism. The V gene is TRBV12-3 or TRBV12-4 and the J gene is TRBJ1-2, with no D gene named confidently. Sequences were obtained from blood. DNA sequence: TGTGCCAGCACCCTGAGGACGGCTGCGCCCTATGGCTACACCTTC. It translates to CASTLRTAAPYGYTF.